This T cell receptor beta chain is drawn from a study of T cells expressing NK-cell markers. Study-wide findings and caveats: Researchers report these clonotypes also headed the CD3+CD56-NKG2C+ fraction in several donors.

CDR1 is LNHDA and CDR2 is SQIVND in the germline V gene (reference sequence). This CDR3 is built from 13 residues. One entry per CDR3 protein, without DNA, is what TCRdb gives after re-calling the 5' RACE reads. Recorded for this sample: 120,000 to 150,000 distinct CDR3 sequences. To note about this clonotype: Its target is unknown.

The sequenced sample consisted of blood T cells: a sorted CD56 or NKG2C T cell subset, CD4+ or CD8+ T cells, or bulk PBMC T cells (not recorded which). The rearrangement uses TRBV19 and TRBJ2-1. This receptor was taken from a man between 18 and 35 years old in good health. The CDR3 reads CASIDLGHNEQFF.